These 6 T cell receptor beta chains originate from one sample sequenced in a study of vaccination and CD4 T cells after COVID-19. The Oncomine TCR Beta short-read assay was applied to DNA of cultured CD4+ T cells. Via MiXCR, TCRdb re-called the PCR reads, giving one row per CDR3 protein. In the table there are around 20,000 distinct CDR3 sequences, around 66% of which are singletons. As for treatment: approximately 10-day PBMC culture with coronavirus spike peptide pools or control peptides (ViraFEST assay). Which antigens these TCRs recognize remains unknown. Sequencing used CD4+ T cells from blood, cultured in vitro. All receptors derive from a human donor who had recovered from COVID-19.

The V call is TRBV7-3, the J call TRBJ1-2; 8 nucleotides agree with TRBD1. CDR1 SGHTA and CDR2 FQGTGA come from the germline V gene. The CDR3 runs 15 residues. The trim removed 0 bases at V and 5 bases at J, leaving 5 bases unmatched. DNA for the CDR3: TGTGCCAGCAGCTTAACGGGGGACAGGACGTATGGCTACACCTTC. The encoded protein is CASSLTGDRTYGYTF. The whole variable domain, filled in from reference TRBV7-3 and TRBJ1-2, reads GAGVSQTPSNKVTEKGKYVELRCDPISGHTALYWYRQSLGQGPEFLIYFQGTGAADDSGLPNDRFFAVRPEGSVSTLKIQRTERGDSAVYLCASSLTGDRTYGYTFGSGTRLTVV.

The genes are TRBV19 and TRBJ1-2, with D possibly TRBD1 on 6 matching bases. The germline V and J ends were trimmed by 4 bases and 4 bases, with 16 bases remaining between them. This CDR3 region has 15 residues. Germline V gene lookup returns CDR1 LNHDA and CDR2 SQIVND (reference sequence). The CDR3 sequence: CASSRRQESSYGYTF. In DNA, the CDR3 is TGTGCCAGTAGTAGGCGACAGGAGTCCTCCTATGGCTACACCTTC.

The genes are TRBV7-2 and TRBJ2-2; D is uncertain. V was trimmed by 5 bases and J by 1 base, leaving 11 bases between them. CDR3 length: 15 amino acids. Germline CDR1 reads SGHTA; CDR2 reads FQGNSA. The CDR3 nucleotides are TGTGCCAGCAGCCCCATCCCACAGAACACCGGGGAGCTGTTTTTT. It is translated as CASSPIPQNTGELFF.

V usage is TRBV6-5 and J usage is TRBJ1-5, with TRBD1 matching over 10 bases. CDR1 is MNHEY, CDR2 SVGAGI, per germline. The CDR3 extends over 14 amino acids. J gave up 7 bases and V 4 bases, and 4 bases lay outside the gene matches. The CDR3 reads CASSWGQGLQPQHF. CDR3 sequence (DNA): TGTGCCAGCAGTTGGGGACAGGGGTTACAGCCCCAGCATTTT.

DNA of the CDR3: TGTGCCAGCAGCCCACGGTGGCTCCACGAGCAGTACTTC. Protein sequence: CASSPRWLHEQYF. The V and J genes are TRBV7-9 and TRBJ2-7; D unclear. V was clipped by 5 bases and J by 5 bases, with 13 bases between them. The CDR3 runs to 13 residues. CDR1 is SEHNR and CDR2 is FQNEAQ in the germline V gene (reference sequence). The variable domain in full, with the rest retrieved from reference TRBV7-9 and TRBJ2-7, is DTGVSQNPRHKITKRGQNVTFRCDPISEHNRLYWYRQTLGQGPEFLTYFQNEAQLEKSRLLSDRFSAERPKGSFSTLEIQRTEQGDSAMYLCASSPRWLHEQYFGPGTRLTVT.

The chain links TRBV25-1 to TRBJ2-7; TRBD2 matches 8 bases. The V gene's germline CDR1 is MGHDK and CDR2 SYGVNS. The trim removed 4 bases at V and 5 bases at J, leaving 16 bases unmatched. The CDR3 runs 17 residues. The CDR3 spells CASSGGQRESNFHEQYF. The CDR3 DNA reads as TGTGCCAGCAGTGGGGGCCAGCGGGAGTCAAACTTCCACGAGCAGTACTTC.